This TCR beta chain was identified in a study of T cell responses to AZD1222 COVID-19 vaccine. General study findings and limits: CD4 TCRs covered the whole spike, strongest at regions 160-218 and 743-854.

With regard to this clone: Its antigen is unknown. The same CDR3 also results from other DNA sequences found in this sample.

Some clones are missing from TCRdb's copy, which holds only in-frame ones; the method was immunoSEQ multiplex PCR. Among approximately 170,000 clones listed, under 95% were seen once. Deletions cut 5 bases from V and 3 bases from J, with 9 bases between. The CDR3 length is 13 residues. CDR1 is SNHLY and CDR2 is FYNNEI in the germline V gene. Here the sequenced sample was peripheral blood, taken on day 0 of AZD1222 vaccination. This chain connects TRBV2 to TRBJ2-3, with D tentatively TRBD2 (6 bases). This TCR came from an adult in good health. CDR3 region: CASSRDLTDTQYF. In DNA, the CDR3 is TGTGCCAGCAGTCGGGACTTGACAGATACGCAGTATTTT.